The present T cell receptor beta chain was sequenced within a study of blood T cell repertoires in COVID-19. At the level of the study: From the United States, Italy and Spain came samples of acute and convalescent COVID-19. The analysed material was cDNA or gDNA that came from T cells, B-cell-depleted T cells, or PBMCs.

This clone was observed a single time. Seattle's cohort entered during active infection and was followed longitudinally. Authors' methods: Reference gene primers were amplified, and this amplification served to estimate nucleated cell counts. Sequencing used immunoSEQ multiplex PCR; TCRdb keeps in-frame clones, though not all of them. V, J and clone size derive from that table, while D and trimming were established from the DNA sequence. The table shows over 85,000 clones, with 70% to 90% occurring only once. Sequenced: peripheral blood. The TCR comes from a human donor with COVID-19, enrolled during active disease. The donor label of this sample is uncertain.

Here the CDR3 DNA reads TGTGCCAGCAGTGAAAAACAGGGTAATAGTGTAGATACGCAGTATTTT. It yields the protein CASSEKQGNSVDTQYF. V gene TRBV25-1 combines with J gene TRBJ2-3; D might be TRBD1 (6 bases). V was cut by 2 bases and J by 5 bases, with 17 bases left in between. The CDR3 covers 16 residues. Looked up from germline, CDR1 is MGHDK and CDR2 is SYGVNS.